Listed here are 8 T cell receptor beta chains from one sample, sequenced in a study of STAT3 mutations in large granular lymphocyte leukemia. For these TCRs, the target antigens are not known. TCRdb's table, derived via immunoSEQ multiplex PCR, lists solely in-frame clones and lacks some. The sample has some 10,000 clones, 85% to 90% seen once; the top ten hold approximately 87%. Notes on the study in general: At least one immunodominant TCR beta clonotype appeared in every T-cell large granular lymphocyte leukemia patient.

The sample taken for sequencing was peripheral blood mononuclear cells. The receptors derive from an older man with T-cell large granular lymphocyte leukemia. Some clones in this sample may be carry-over from other donors' samples.

The chain has TRBV15 and TRBJ1-1; maybe TRBD1 (5 bases). CDR3 size: 15 residues. Trimming left V 2 bases short and J 2 bases short, with 12 bases between. Germline V CDR1 and CDR2: LNHNV, YYDKDF (reference sequence). This CDR3 reads CATSRRRQGNTEAFF. The CDR3 coding sequence is TGTGCCACCAGCAGACGACGTCAGGGAAACACTGAAGCTTTCTTT.

The gene calls are TRBV19 and TRBJ2-7, with 10 nucleotides matching TRBD1. CDR1 LNHDA and CDR2 SQIVND come from the germline V gene (reference sequence). The CDR3 is 14 residues long. Losses at the gene ends were 4 bases for V and 4 bases for J; bases not matched to a gene: 4. CDR3 sequence: CASSNGQGGYEQYF. The CDR3 DNA reads as TGTGCCAGTAGTAACGGACAGGGGGGATACGAGCAGTACTTC.

J is TRBJ1-3 and V is TRBV5-4, with no clear D. V was clipped by 4 bases and J by 2 bases, with 13 bases between them. Germline assignment: CDR1 SGHNT and CDR2 YYREEE (reference sequence). The CDR3 length is 15 residues. DNA for the CDR3: TGTGCCAGCAGCACCACACTGGACCCTGGAAACACCATATATTTT. Protein: CASSTTLDPGNTIYF.

The rearrangement joins TRBV13 to TRBJ2-5, with TRBD1 matching 9 bases. The CDR3 length is 16 residues. Germline assignment: CDR1 PRHDT and CDR2 FYEKMQ (reference sequence). J lost 5 bases, V lost 5 bases, and 12 bases had no gene match. The CDR3 DNA follows: TGTGCCAGCAGCCCACAACAGGGGGCGCTTGGGGAGACCCAGTACTTC. Its protein is CASSPQQGALGETQYF.

The V and J genes are TRBV6-5 and TRBJ1-2, with D maybe TRBD1 (5 bases). CDR3 length: 13 amino acids. Germline V gene sequence: CDR1 MNHEY, CDR2 SVGAGI. V lost 11 bases and J 0 bases, leaving 13 bases between the germline ends. This CDR3 is CASSTGPNYGYTF. As DNA, the CDR3 is TGTGCCTCTTCCACGGGGCCTAACTATGGCTACACCTTC.

In DNA form, the CDR3 reads TGTGCCAGCAGCTTCAACCGGGACAGGGGGCAGAAACTGTTTTTT. The encoded protein is CASSFNRDRGQKLFF. The rearrangement links TRBV7-9 to TRBJ1-4; 12 bases are a match to TRBD1. This CDR3 contains 15 residues. Unmatched junction bases numbered 7, after V lost 3 bases and J lost 11 bases. Germline V gives CDR1 SEHNR, CDR2 FQNEAQ (reference sequence).

The chain has TRBV7-2 and TRBJ1-3; D unresolved. Germline lookup yields CDR1 SGHTA and CDR2 FQGNSA. Trimming left V 3 bases short and J 4 bases short, with 10 bases between. This CDR3 has 14 amino acids. This chain's CDR3 is CASSFYRSGNTIYF. CDR3 coding DNA: TGTGCCAGCAGCTTCTATCGGTCCGGAAACACCATATATTTT.

This clone is judged medium-sized (0.01 to 0.1%). The chain has TRBV23-1 and TRBJ1-5; unclear D gene. TRBV23-1 is assigned to the ORF class and has an uncertain function. The ends were cut back, 4 bases at V and 1 base at J, with 14 bases in the middle. The CDR3 is 16 residues long. CDR3: CASSPSAKQSNQPQHF. In nucleotides, the CDR3 is TGCGCCAGCAGTCCTTCGGCGAAGCAGAGCAATCAGCCCCAGCATTTT.